This T cell receptor (beta chain) was sequenced in a study of blood T cells in healthy people across ages. Findings of the study overall: Donor CMV infection status was unknown, possibly confounding age-related changes in expanded clonotypes.

There are 14 residues in the CDR3. Germline CDR1 reads SGHTA; CDR2 reads FQGNSA. Trimming took 5 bases from V and 1 from J, leaving 11 bases between them. In the case of this clonotype: No antigen is known for it.

The second PCR ran roughly 6 to 11 cycles with a sample-barcoded 5' primer and J-beta primers. MiXCR, run by TCRdb on the 5' RACE reads, gives a single entry per CDR3 protein. This sample carries approximately 580,000 distinct CDR3 sequences, less than 25% of them seen once, and the ten largest clones take roughly 9.4%. These data also formed part of another study, on T cells of mothers and their children. From that report: Donation was provided by three healthy Caucasian mothers along with their six children.

The receptor was derived from a boy younger than 18 in good health. The sequenced sample consisted of blood. The rearrangement links TRBV7-2 to TRBJ1-1, with D perhaps matching TRBD1 (5 bases). CDR3 nucleotides: TGTGCCAGCAGCCACAGTAGGGGGAACACTGAAGCTTTCTTT. Encoded protein: CASSHSRGNTEAFF. Looking up the rest from reference TRBV7-2 and TRBJ1-1 gives the full variable domain: GAGVSQSPSNKVTEKGKDVELRCDPISGHTALYWYRQSLGQGLEFLIYFQGNSAPDKSGLPSDRFSAERTGGSVSTLTIQRTQQEDSAVYLCASSHSRGNTEAFFGQGTRLTVV.